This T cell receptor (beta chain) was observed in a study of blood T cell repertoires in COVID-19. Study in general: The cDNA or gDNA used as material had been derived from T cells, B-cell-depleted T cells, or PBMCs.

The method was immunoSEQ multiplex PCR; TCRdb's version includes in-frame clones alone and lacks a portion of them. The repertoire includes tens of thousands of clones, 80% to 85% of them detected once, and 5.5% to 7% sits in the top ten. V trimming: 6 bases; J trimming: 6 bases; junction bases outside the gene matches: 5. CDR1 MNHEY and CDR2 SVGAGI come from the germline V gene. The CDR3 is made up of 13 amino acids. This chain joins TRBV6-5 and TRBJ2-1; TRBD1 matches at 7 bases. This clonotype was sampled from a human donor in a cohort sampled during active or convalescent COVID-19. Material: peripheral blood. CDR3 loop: CASRDSGGNEQFF. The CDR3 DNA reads TGTGCCAGCAGAGACTCAGGGGGCAATGAGCAGTTCTTC.